Presented here are 21 T cell receptor beta chains from one specimen sequenced in a study of glioma-infiltrating T cells after dendritic cell vaccination. The assay was immunoSEQ multiplex PCR, and TCRdb's table has in-frame clones only and misses some. In the table there are tens of thousands of clones, more than 75% of which are singletons. The sample's time point: after dendritic cell vaccination, including at tumor progression/relapse. Sample: blood, taken after dendritic cell vaccination. These receptor sequences come from a human donor with glioblastoma.

V gene TRBV15 combines with J gene TRBJ2-6, with 7 bases matching TRBD1. V shed 2 bases, J shed 2 bases, and the junction held 3 bases outside the gene matches. The germline CDR1 and CDR2 sequences are LNHNV and YYDKDF (reference sequence). This CDR3 is 16 amino acids long. CDR3 in DNA: TGTGCCACCAGCAGACGGACAGGCCCTGGGGCCAACGTCCTGACTTTC. Encoded protein: CATSRRTGPGANVLTF.

V usage is TRBV19 and J usage is TRBJ2-7; the match to TRBD1 covers 9 bases. V lost 8 bases, J lost 1 base, and 9 bases stayed unmatched. CDR1 and CDR2 from the germline V gene are LNHDA and SQIVND (reference sequence). The CDR3 has 15 residues. The CDR3 bases are TGTGCCAGTCGGATTTGGGACAGGGATTCCTACGAGCAGTACTTC. As protein: CASRIWDRDSYEQYF.

The V and J genes are TRBV6-1 and TRBJ2-7; D ambiguous. This CDR3 is 13 amino acids long. Germline V gene sequence: CDR1 MNHNS, CDR2 SASEGT. The V end was cut by 1 base, the J end by 0 bases, with 4 bases between. This CDR3 is CASSEGHSYEQYF. The DNA for the CDR3 is TGTGCCAGCAGTGAAGGACACTCCTACGAGCAGTACTTC.

This clone was picked up one time. The V gene is TRBV30, the J gene TRBJ2-3, with TRBD2 matching over 11 bases. J gave up 0 bases and V 3 bases, and 8 bases lay outside the gene matches. Per germline, CDR1 GTSNPN and CDR2 SVGIG (reference sequence). The CDR3 consists of 17 residues. CDR3 in amino acids: CAWRDSGRAFSTDTQYF. CDR3 nucleotide sequence: TGTGCCTGGAGGGATAGCGGGAGGGCTTTTAGCACAGATACGCAGTATTTT.

The chain links TRBV18 to TRBJ1-2, with TRBD1 matching 9 bases. The CDR3 covers 15 residues. Per the germline V gene, CDR1 is KGHSH and CDR2 is LQKENI. The ends lost 5 bases at V and 2 bases at J; junction bases unmatched: 6. The DNA of the CDR3 is TGTGCCAGCTCAAGTCCCGGGACAGGGAACTATGGCTACACCTTC. It translates to CASSSPGTGNYGYTF.

The chain carries TRBV7-9 and TRBJ2-3; D uncertain. The CDR3 is made up of 14 amino acids. Germline CDR1 SEHNR, CDR2 FQNEAQ (reference sequence). Trimming stripped 1 base from V and 6 bases from J, with 11 bases between. For the CDR3, the DNA is TGTGCCAGCAGCTTAGACCCCCGAGGCGATACGCAGTATTTT. Translating it yields CASSLDPRGDTQYF.

J is TRBJ1-1 and V is TRBV5-4; the D is unclear. The CDR3 has 15 residues. Germline CDR1 is SGHNT and CDR2 is YYREEE (reference sequence). V lost 4 bases and J lost 3, with 16 bases in between. CDR3 in DNA: TGTGCCAGCAGCATGGCCTCGCGGAGGGACACTGAAGCTTTCTTT. It codes for CASSMASRRDTEAFF.

This clone has just a few counts. The genes are TRBV6-9 and TRBJ1-4; possibly TRBD1 for D (5 bases). Germline assignment: CDR1 MNHGY and CDR2 SVAAGI. V lost 4 bases and J 6 bases, leaving 15 bases between the germline ends. This CDR3 has 15 amino acids. CDR3 nucleotides: TGTGCCAGCAGTTCCCTTACAGGACACCATGAAAAACTGTTTTTT. As protein: CASSSLTGHHEKLFF.

The gene calls are TRBV5-1 and TRBJ2-7, with 10 bases aligning to TRBD1. V lost 4 bases to trimming and J lost 4 bases; unmatched junction nucleotides: 11. The CDR3 is made up of 16 amino acids. Germline CDR1 reads SGHRS; CDR2 reads YFSETQ. The CDR3 DNA sequence: TGCGCCAGCAGCCCACTCCGGGACAGGGGACTATACGAGCAGTACTTC. Translation: CASSPLRDRGLYEQYF.

The rearrangement uses TRBV5-8 and TRBJ2-3, with no clear D. Trimming pared 2 bases from V and 2 bases from J, leaving 6 bases between. Germline V gene sequence: CDR1 SGHTS, CDR2 YDEGEE. The CDR3 runs 13 residues. In DNA form, the CDR3 reads TGTGCCAGCAGCTTCAGATACACAGATACGCAGTATTTT. Translating it yields CASSFRYTDTQYF.

J is TRBJ1-2 and V is TRBV5-1; D ambiguous. Trimming took off 0 bases at V and 8 bases at J, with 11 bases between the two ends. CDR3 length: 13 amino acids. CDR1 is SGHRS, CDR2 YFSETQ, per germline. The CDR3 DNA reads TGCGCCAGCAGCTTGGCCTTTGTCGGGGGCTACACCTTC. It encodes CASSLAFVGGYTF.

The chain combines TRBV4-1 with TRBJ2-2, with TRBD1 matching 7 bases. The germline V gene has CDR1 MGHRA and CDR2 YSYEKL. The trim removed 3 bases at V and 1 base at J, leaving 8 bases unmatched. The CDR3 is 17 residues long. In DNA, the CDR3 is TGCGCCAGCAGCCAGCCTGGTCGGACAGGGAACACCGGGGAGCTGTTTTTT. This translates into CASSQPGRTGNTGELFF.

The genes are TRBV5-3 and TRBJ2-5, with D perhaps matching TRBD1 (6 bases). TRBV5-3 is an ORF; its function is uncertain. The CDR3 covers 15 residues. Trimming removed 2 bases from V and 2 bases from J, with 13 bases in between. The DNA for the CDR3 is TGTGCCAGAAGCTTAGTAAACACAGGGCAAGAGACCCAGTACTTC. Translated: CARSLVNTGQETQYF.

This sequence joins TRBV15 and TRBJ1-2; 7 bases are shared with TRBD1. This CDR3 is built from 14 residues. V shed 0 bases and J 5 bases; nucleotides not matched to a gene: 3. The germline V gene encodes CDR1 LNHNV and CDR2 YYDKDF (reference sequence). The CDR3 is CATSRDGTVYGYTF. CDR3 in DNA: TGTGCCACCAGCAGAGATGGGACAGTTTATGGCTACACCTTC.

This clone came up a few times. The rearrangement uses TRBV7-3 and TRBJ2-2, with 7 bases aligning to TRBD2. The V segment lost 8 bases and the J segment 4 bases; nucleotides outside the gene matches: 7. The length of the CDR3 is 14 residues. Germline V gene lookup returns CDR1 SGHTA and CDR2 FQGTGA. CDR3 in DNA: TGTGCCAGCTCCGTTAGCGGGTTCACCGGGGAGCTGTTTTTT. Translating it yields CASSVSGFTGELFF.

The chain joins TRBV7-9 to TRBJ1-1; D remains ambiguous. This CDR3 contains 14 residues. V lost 5 bases, J lost 1 base, and 11 bases lay in between. CDR1 is SEHNR, CDR2 FQNEAQ, per germline (reference sequence). CDR3 DNA: TGTGCCAGCAGCGTTTCTACGGGGAACACTGAAGCTTTCTTT. Amino acids: CASSVSTGNTEAFF.

This clone was counted once. The J gene is TRBJ2-2, the V gene TRBV25-1, with unresolved D. This CDR3 spans 15 amino acids. Germline V lookup: CDR1 MGHDK, CDR2 SYGVNS. Deletions cut 6 bases from V and 0 bases from J, with 11 bases between. The CDR3 spells CASSPITANTGELFF. CDR3 nucleotide sequence: TGTGCCAGCAGCCCTATAACAGCGAACACCGGGGAGCTGTTTTTT.

The CDR3 DNA reads TGCGCCAGCAGCCAAGGACAGCAATCCTACGAGCAGTACTTC. Protein product: CASSQGQQSYEQYF. The rearrangement links TRBV4-1 to TRBJ2-7; a weak D match, TRBD1 (5 bases). Germline-derived CDR1 and CDR2 are MGHRA and YSYEKL. Between the trimmed V and J ends, which lost 1 base and 1 base, there was a span of 8 bases. The length of the CDR3 is 14 residues.

CDR3 sequence reads: CASSPPSRGGTEAFF. For the CDR3, the DNA is TGTGCCAGCTCACCGCCTAGCAGGGGTGGGACTGAAGCTTTCTTT. This sequence joins TRBV18 and TRBJ1-1; tentative D call: TRBD1 (6 bases). The V gene's germline CDR1 is KGHSH and CDR2 LQKENI. The CDR3 loop spans 15 amino acids. V lost 3 bases, J lost 5 bases, and 16 bases lay in between.

The CDR3 DNA follows: TGTGCCAGCAGCTTGGCCGAAGGGACTGCCCAGCATTTT. Protein: CASSLAEGTAQHF. This sequence joins TRBV5-5 and TRBJ1-5; possible D gene TRBD1, 5 bases. Germline CDR1 reads SGHKS; CDR2 reads YYEKEE (reference sequence). V lost 0 bases, J lost 11 bases, and 12 bases lay in between. The CDR3 totals 13 residues. The whole variable domain, filled in from reference TRBV5-5 and TRBJ1-5, reads DAGVTQSPTHLIKTRGQQVTLRCSPISGHKSVSWYQQVLGQGPQFIFQYYEKEERGRGNFPDRFSARQFPNYSSELNVNALLLGDSALYLCASSLAEGTAQHFGDGTRLSIL.

The V and J genes are TRBV5-4 and TRBJ2-5, with D maybe TRBD2 (6 bases). CDR1 is SGHNT and CDR2 is YYREEE in the germline V gene (reference sequence). The CDR3 totals 14 residues. The V end was cut by 4 bases, the J end by 5 bases, with 15 bases between. The CDR3 DNA is TGTGCCAGCAGCCGAACGGACTATCTGGAGACCCAGTACTTC. Its translation is CASSRTDYLETQYF.